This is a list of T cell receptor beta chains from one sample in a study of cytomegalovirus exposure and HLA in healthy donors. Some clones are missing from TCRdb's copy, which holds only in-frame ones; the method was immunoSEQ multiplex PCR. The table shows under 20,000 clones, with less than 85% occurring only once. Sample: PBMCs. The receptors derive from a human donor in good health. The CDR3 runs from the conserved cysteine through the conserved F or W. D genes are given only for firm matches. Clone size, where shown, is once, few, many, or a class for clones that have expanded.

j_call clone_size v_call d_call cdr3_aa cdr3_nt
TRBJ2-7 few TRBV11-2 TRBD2 CASSLLAGGLGEQYF TGTGCCAGCAGCTTATTAGCGGGAGGGCTGGGAGAGCAGTACTTC
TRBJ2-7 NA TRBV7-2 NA CASSLGGREQYF TGTGCCAGCAGCTTAGGGGGGAGGGAGCAGTACTTC
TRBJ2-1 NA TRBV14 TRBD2 CASSRTGTTLENNEQFF TGTGCCAGCAGCCGAACCGGGACTACCTTGGAGAACAATGAGCAGTTCTTC
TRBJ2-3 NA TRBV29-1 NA CSVVGGAAPSGTDTQYF TGCAGCGTTGTGGGGGGGGCCGCCCCCTCGGGCACAGATACGCAGTATTTT
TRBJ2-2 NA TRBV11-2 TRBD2 CASSLIAGYTGELFF TGTGCCAGCAGCCTGATAGCGGGATACACCGGGGAGCTGTTTTTT
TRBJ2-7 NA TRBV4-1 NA CASSQDRGGYEQYF TGCGCCAGCAGCCAAGACAGGGGCGGCTACGAGCAGTACTTC
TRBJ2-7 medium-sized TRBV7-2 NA CASRLAAGTYEQYF TGTGCCAGCAGGTTAGCGGCAGGGACCTACGAGCAGTACTTC
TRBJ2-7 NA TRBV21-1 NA CASRPRGQGNYEQYF TGTGCCAGCAGGCCTCGGGGACAGGGGAACTACGAGCAGTACTTC
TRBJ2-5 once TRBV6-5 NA CASSYSGQGLGETQYF TGTGCCAGCAGTTACTCGGGGCAGGGATTAGGAGAGACCCAGTACTTC
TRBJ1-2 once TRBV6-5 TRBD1 CASTSGQIAYGYTF TGTGCCAGCACCTCGGGACAGATAGCCTATGGCTACACCTTC
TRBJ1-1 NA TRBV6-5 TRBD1 CASSLDRGNTEAFF TGTGCCAGCAGCCTCGACAGGGGCAACACTGAAGCTTTCTTT
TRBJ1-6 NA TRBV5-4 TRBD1 CASSSRTGGNSPLHF TGTGCCAGCAGCTCCAGGACAGGGGGAAATTCACCCCTCCACTTT
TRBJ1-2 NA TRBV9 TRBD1 CASSVTGQGGIANYGYTF TGTGCCAGCAGCGTAACGGGACAGGGGGGAATAGCTAACTATGGCTACACCTTC
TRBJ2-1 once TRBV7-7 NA CASSLAAGNEQFF TGTGCCAGCAGCTTAGCGGCAGGAAATGAGCAGTTCTTC
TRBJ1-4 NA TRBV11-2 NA CASSLEREKLFF TGTGCCAGCAGCTTAGAGAGGGAAAAACTGTTTTTT
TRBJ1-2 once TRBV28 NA CASSSNRIYGYTF TGTGCCAGCAGTTCAAACAGGATCTATGGCTACACCTTC
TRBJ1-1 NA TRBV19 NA CASSPTVINTEAFF TGTGCCAGTAGTCCGACAGTTATCAACACTGAAGCTTTCTTT
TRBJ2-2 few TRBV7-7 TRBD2 CASSRSTGLVTGELFF TGTGCCAGCAGCCGCAGTACGGGACTAGTAACCGGGGAGCTGTTTTTT
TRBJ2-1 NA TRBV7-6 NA CASSSRDSTAEQFF TGTGCCAGCAGCTCCCGGGACTCCACGGCGGAGCAGTTCTTC
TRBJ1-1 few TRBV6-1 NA CASSDLRGYMNTEAFF TGTGCCAGCAGTGATTTAAGGGGCTACATGAACACTGAAGCTTTCTTT
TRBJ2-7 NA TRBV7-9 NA CASSLRGGNEQYF TGTGCCAGCAGCTTACGGGGAGGTAACGAGCAGTACTTC
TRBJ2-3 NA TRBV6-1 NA CASLDSRGRTQYF TGTGCCAGCCTTGACTCTCGTGGTCGTACGCAGTATTTT
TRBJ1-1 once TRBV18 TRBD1 CASSPDRAGNTEAFF TGTGCCAGCTCACCGGACAGGGCCGGGAACACTGAAGCTTTCTTT
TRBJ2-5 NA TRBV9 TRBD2 CASSPGESGGAAMWETQYF TGTGCCAGCAGCCCTGGGGAGAGCGGGGGGGCCGCAATGTGGGAGACCCAGTACTTC
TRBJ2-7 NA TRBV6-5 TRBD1 CASNKDRGRYEQYF TGTGCCAGCAACAAGGACAGGGGGCGTTACGAGCAGTACTTC
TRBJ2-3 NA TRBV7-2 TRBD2 CASSPEAGLATDTQYF TGTGCCAGCAGCCCGGAGGCGGGACTAGCCACAGATACGCAGTATTTT
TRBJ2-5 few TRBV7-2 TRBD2 CASSSLISGRAETQYF TGTGCCAGCAGCTCACTCATTAGCGGGAGGGCAGAGACCCAGTACTTC
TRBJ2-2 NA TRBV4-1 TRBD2 CASSQEGLAGEGTGELFF TGCGCCAGCAGCCAAGAAGGACTAGCGGGAGAGGGGACCGGGGAGCTGTTTTTT
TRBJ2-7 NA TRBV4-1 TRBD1 CASSKEDRGYEQYF TGCGCCAGCAGCAAAGAGGACAGGGGATACGAGCAGTACTTC
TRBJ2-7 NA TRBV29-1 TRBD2 CSVQSSGGPTYEQYF TGCAGCGTCCAATCTAGCGGGGGGCCCACCTACGAGCAGTACTTC
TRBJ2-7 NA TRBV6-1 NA CASSEDGPRHYEQYF TGTGCCAGCAGTGAAGATGGGCCAAGGCACTACGAGCAGTACTTC
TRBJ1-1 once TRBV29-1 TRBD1 CSARQGNTEAFF TGCAGCGCCCGACAGGGTAACACTGAAGCTTTCTTT
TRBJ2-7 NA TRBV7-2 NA CASSPGHSTYEQYF TGTGCCAGCAGCCCCGGACACTCTACCTACGAGCAGTACTTC
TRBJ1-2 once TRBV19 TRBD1 CASSDRGNYGYTF TGTGCCAGTAGTGACAGGGGAAACTATGGCTACACCTTC
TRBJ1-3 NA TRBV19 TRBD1 CASRSEGGNTGNTIYF TGTGCCAGTAGGTCCGAAGGGGGCAATACTGGAAACACCATATATTTT
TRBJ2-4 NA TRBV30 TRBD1 CASKGQGIDIQYF TGTGCCTCCAAGGGACAGGGAATAGACATTCAGTACTTC
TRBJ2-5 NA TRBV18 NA CASSPPGGLQETQYF TGTGCCAGCTCACCACCGGGTGGACTACAAGAGACCCAGTACTTC
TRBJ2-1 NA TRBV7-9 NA CASSLFGQEQFF TGTGCCAGCAGCTTATTCGGACAAGAGCAGTTCTTC
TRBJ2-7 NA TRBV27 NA CASSPRRVYEQYF TGTGCCAGCAGTCCCCGACGGGTGTACGAGCAGTACTTC
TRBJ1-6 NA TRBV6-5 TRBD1 CASSYSGQGGSPLHF TGTGCCAGCAGTTACTCGGGACAGGGTGGTTCACCCCTCCACTTT
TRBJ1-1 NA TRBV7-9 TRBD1 CASSILGAGGNTEAFF TGTGCCAGCAGCATCCTCGGGGCAGGGGGGAACACTGAAGCTTTCTTT
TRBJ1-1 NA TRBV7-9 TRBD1 CASSSSGGGGRTEAFF TGTGCCAGCAGCTCCTCAGGGGGCGGGGGAAGGACTGAAGCTTTCTTT
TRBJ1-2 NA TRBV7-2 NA CASSYDSNRYGYTF TGTGCCAGCAGCTACGACAGTAACCGGTATGGCTACACCTTC
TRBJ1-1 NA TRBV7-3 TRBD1 CASRLGGSATEAFF TGTGCCAGCAGACTAGGGGGCAGTGCGACTGAAGCTTTCTTT
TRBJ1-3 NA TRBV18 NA CASRDSTGNTIYF TGTGCCAGCCGAGACAGCACTGGAAACACCATATATTTT
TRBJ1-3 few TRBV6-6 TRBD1 CASRLDRNSGNTIYF TGTGCCAGCAGATTGGACAGGAACTCTGGAAACACCATATATTTT
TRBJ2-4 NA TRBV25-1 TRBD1 CASSAANPGTGGYIQYF TGTGCCAGCAGTGCTGCAAACCCCGGGACAGGGGGATACATTCAGTACTTC
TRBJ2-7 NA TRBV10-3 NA CAISESTGPTNQNEQYF TGTGCCATCAGTGAGTCGACTGGTCCTACCAACCAGAACGAGCAGTACTTC
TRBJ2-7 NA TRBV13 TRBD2 CASSGGTSGASSSYEQYF TGTGCCAGCAGCGGCGGGACTAGCGGGGCTTCTAGCTCCTACGAGCAGTACTTC
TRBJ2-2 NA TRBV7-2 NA CASSLDRANTGELFF TGTGCCAGCAGCTTAGACAGGGCGAACACCGGGGAGCTGTTTTTT
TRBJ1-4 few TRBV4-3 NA CASSQDVWLDNEKLFF TGCGCCAGCAGCCAAGATGTATGGTTAGATAATGAAAAACTGTTTTTT
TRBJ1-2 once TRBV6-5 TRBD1 CASSTTGGNVYGYTF TGTGCCAGCAGTACGACAGGGGGCAATGTGTATGGCTACACCTTC
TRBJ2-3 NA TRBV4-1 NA CASSRSIAILTDTQYF TGCGCCAGCAGCCGCTCCATAGCGATTCTCACAGATACGCAGTATTTT
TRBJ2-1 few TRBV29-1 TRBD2 CSVVRAGVSHEQFF TGCAGCGTTGTCCGAGCGGGAGTATCCCATGAGCAGTTCTTC